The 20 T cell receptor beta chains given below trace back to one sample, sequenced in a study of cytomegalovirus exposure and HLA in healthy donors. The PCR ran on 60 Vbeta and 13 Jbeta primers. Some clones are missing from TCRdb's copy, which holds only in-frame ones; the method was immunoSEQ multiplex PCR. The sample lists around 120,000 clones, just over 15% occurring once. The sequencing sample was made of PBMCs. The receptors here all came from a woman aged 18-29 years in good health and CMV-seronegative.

DNA of the CDR3: TGTGCCAGCAGCCCCAGGGATAGCAATCAGCCCCAGCATTTT. This encodes CASSPRDSNQPQHF. The chain employs TRBV7-8 and TRBJ1-5; D is perhaps TRBD1 (5 bases). The length of the CDR3 is 14 residues. Germline V gives CDR1 SGHVS, CDR2 FQNEAQ. Trimming cost V 5 bases and J 0 bases, with 8 bases left between them.

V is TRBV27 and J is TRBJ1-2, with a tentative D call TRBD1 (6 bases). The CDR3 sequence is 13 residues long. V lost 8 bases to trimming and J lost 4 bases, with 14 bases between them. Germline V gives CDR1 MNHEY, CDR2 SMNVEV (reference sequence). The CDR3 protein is CASRDTIGYGYTF. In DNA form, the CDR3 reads TGTGCCAGCCGGGACACCATCGGCTATGGCTACACCTTC.

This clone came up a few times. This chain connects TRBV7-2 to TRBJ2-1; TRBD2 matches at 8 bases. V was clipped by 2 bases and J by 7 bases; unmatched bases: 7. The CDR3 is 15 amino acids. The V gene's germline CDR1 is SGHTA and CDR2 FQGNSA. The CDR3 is CASSLMAGGWNEQFF. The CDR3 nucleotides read TGTGCCAGCAGCTTAATGGCGGGAGGATGGAATGAGCAGTTCTTC.

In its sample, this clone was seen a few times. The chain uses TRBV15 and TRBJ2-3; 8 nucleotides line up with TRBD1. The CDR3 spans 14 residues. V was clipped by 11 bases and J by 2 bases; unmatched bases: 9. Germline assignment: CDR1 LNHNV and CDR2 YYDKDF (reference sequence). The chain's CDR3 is CACTRDRITDTQYF. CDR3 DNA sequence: TGTGCCTGTACCCGGGACAGGATCACAGATACGCAGTATTTT.

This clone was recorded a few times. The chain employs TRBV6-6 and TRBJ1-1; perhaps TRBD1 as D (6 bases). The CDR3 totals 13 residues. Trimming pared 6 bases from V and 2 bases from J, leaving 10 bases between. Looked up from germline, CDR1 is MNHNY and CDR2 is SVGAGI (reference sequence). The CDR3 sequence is CASRDSSNTEAFF. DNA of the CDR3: TGTGCCAGCAGGGACAGTAGTAACACTGAAGCTTTCTTT.

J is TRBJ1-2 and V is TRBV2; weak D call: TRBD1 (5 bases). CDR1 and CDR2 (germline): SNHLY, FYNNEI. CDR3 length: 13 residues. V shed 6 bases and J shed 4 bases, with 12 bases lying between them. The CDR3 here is CASRGLAAYGYTF. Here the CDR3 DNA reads TGTGCCAGCAGGGGGCTGGCGGCCTATGGCTACACCTTC.

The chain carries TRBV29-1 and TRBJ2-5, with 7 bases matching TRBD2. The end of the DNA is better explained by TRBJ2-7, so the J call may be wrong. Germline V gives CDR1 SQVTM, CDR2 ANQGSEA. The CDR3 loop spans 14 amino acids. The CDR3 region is CSVESSGISYEQYF. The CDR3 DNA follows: TGCAGCGTTGAATCTAGCGGTATCTCCTACGAGCAGTACTTC.

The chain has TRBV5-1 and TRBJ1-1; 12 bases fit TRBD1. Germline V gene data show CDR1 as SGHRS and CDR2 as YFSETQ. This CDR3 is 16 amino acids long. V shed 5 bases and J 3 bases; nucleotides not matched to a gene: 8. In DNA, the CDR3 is TGCGCCAGCAGGTGGGGACAGGGGGCATGGGACACTGAAGCTTTCTTT. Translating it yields CASRWGQGAWDTEAFF.

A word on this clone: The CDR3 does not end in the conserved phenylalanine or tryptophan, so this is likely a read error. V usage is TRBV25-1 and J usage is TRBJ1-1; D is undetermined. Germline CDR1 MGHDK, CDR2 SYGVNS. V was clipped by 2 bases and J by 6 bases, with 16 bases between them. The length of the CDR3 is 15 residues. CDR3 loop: CASSEMAATRAEAFL. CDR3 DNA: TGTGCCAGCAGTGAAATGGCAGCCACGCGGGCTGAAGCTTTCTTG.

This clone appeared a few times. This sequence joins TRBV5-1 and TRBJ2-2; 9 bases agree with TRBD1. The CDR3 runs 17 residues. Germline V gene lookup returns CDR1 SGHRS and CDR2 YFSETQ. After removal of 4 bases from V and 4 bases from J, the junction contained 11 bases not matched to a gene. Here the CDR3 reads CASSAGTGGWGTGELFF. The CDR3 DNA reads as TGCGCCAGCAGCGCAGGAACAGGGGGCTGGGGCACCGGGGAGCTGTTTTTT.

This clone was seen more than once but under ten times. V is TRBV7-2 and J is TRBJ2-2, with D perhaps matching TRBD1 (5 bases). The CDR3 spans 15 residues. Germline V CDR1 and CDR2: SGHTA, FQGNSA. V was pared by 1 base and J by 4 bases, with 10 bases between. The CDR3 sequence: CASSLGRTLTGELFF. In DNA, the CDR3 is TGTGCCAGCAGCTTAGGAAGGACACTCACCGGGGAGCTGTTTTTT.

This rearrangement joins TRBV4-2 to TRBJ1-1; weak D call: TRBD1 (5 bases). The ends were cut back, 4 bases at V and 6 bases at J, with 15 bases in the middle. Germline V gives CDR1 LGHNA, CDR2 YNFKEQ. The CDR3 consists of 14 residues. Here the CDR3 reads CASSLGGEGPEAFF. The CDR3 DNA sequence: TGTGCCAGCAGCCTCGGGGGGGAGGGGCCTGAAGCTTTCTTT.

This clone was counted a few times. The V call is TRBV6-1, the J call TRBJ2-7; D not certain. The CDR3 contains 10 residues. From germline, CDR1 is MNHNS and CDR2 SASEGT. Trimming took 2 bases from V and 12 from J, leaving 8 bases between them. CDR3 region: CASSELGLYF. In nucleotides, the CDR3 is TGTGCCAGCAGTGAACTGGGCTTGTACTTC.

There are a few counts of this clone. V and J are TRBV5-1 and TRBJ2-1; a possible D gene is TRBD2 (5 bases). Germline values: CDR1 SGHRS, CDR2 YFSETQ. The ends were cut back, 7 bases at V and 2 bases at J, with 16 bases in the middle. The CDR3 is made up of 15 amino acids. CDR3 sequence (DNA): TGCGCCAGCGCTGCGGGTGATCCCCCCTACAATGAGCAGTTCTTC. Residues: CASAAGDPPYNEQFF.

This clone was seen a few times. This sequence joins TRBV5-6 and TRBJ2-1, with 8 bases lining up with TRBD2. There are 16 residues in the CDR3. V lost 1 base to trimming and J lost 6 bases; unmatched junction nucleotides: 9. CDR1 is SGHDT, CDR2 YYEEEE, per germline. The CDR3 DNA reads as TGTGCCAGCAGCTTGTCAGCGGGAGCAGTAGGCAATGAGCAGTTCTTC. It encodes CASSLSAGAVGNEQFF.

CDR3 DNA: TGTGCCAGCAGAGCTCTACTAGCGGGGGCCACCGGGGAGCTGTTTTTT. Its translation is CASRALLAGATGELFF. The gene calls are TRBV2 and TRBJ2-2; TRBD2 matches at 11 bases. Germline CDR1 and CDR2: SNHLY and FYNNEI. CDR3 length: 16 amino acids. With 6 bases clipped from V and 4 bases from J, the junction kept 7 bases outside the gene matches.

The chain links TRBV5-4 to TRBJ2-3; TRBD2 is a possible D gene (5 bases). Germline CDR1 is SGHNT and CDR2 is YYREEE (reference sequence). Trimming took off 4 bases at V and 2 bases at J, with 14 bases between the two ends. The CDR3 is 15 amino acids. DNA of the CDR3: TGTGCCAGCAGCCCCCAGCGGAGCCACACAGATACGCAGTATTTT. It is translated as CASSPQRSHTDTQYF.

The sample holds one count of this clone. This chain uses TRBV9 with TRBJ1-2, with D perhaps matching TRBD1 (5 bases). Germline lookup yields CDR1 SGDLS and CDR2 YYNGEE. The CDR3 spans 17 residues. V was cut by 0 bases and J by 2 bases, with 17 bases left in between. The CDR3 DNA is TGTGCCAGCAGCGTAGCGCGGGACCGACCATCAAACTATGGCTACACCTTC. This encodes CASSVARDRPSNYGYTF.

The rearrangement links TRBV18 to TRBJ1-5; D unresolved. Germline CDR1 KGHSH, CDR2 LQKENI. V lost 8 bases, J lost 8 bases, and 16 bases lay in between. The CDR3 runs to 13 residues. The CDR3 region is CASAISSGEPQHF. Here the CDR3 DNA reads TGTGCCAGCGCAATAAGTTCAGGTGAGCCCCAGCATTTT.

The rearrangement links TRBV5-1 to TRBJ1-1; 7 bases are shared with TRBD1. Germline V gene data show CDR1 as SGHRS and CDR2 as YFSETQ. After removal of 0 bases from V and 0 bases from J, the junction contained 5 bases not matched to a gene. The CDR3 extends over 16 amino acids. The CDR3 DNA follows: TGCGCCAGCAGCTTGGTCGGAGGGACAGTGAACACTGAAGCTTTCTTT. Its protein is CASSLVGGTVNTEAFF.